The 15 T cell receptor beta chains listed next were all sequenced from one sample in a study of T-cell memory formation after mild COVID-19. TCRdb processed the 5' RACE reads anew with MiXCR; each CDR3 protein has one entry. Among a few hundred thousand distinct CDR3 sequences listed, 25% to 30% were seen once. Specimen: PBMCs or a T cell subset sorted from them (not recorded which). The receptors were sampled from an adult woman who had mild COVID-19 (a few samples of this study predate the infection). Cell type and time point are not known.

This clonotype was seen a few times. This chain's CDR3 is CASRPDIGSYNEQFF. The CDR3 DNA follows: TGTGCCAGCAGACCTGATATAGGCTCCTACAATGAGCAGTTCTTC. This chain links TRBV3-1 with TRBJ2-1; D call uncertain. The CDR3 has 15 amino acids. Trimming removed 6 bases from V and 0 bases from J, with 12 bases in between. From germline, CDR1 is LGHDT and CDR2 YNNKEL (reference sequence).

This clonotype has more than one count but fewer than ten. The chain employs TRBV12-3 or TRBV12-4 and TRBJ2-7; 9 nucleotides match TRBD1. Losses at the gene ends were 6 bases for V and 5 bases for J; bases not matched to a gene: 8. The CDR3 consists of 14 residues. CDR3 sequence: CASRTTGGVNEQYF. The CDR3 bases are TGTGCCAGCAGGACGACAGGGGGTGTGAACGAGCAGTACTTC.

The genes are TRBV27 and TRBJ2-1, with a weak D call TRBD1 (6 bases). The CDR3 loop spans 14 amino acids. V gave up 2 bases and J gave up 4 bases, with 9 bases separating them. Germline loops: CDR1 MNHEY, CDR2 SMNVEV (reference sequence). The CDR3 nucleotides read TGTGCCAGCAGTTTACAAGGGGGATACAATGAGCAGTTCTTC. It encodes CASSLQGGYNEQFF.

This sequence joins TRBV30 and TRBJ1-2; TRBD1 might be the D (5 bases). CDR3 length: 15 residues. Trimming took off 2 bases at V and 8 bases at J, with 21 bases between the two ends. Germline V gene data show CDR1 as GTSNPN and CDR2 as SVGIG (reference sequence). Written as DNA, the CDR3 is TGTGCCTGGAGTTCCGCGGGGGGGGAACATCGCGGCTACACCTTC. It translates to CAWSSAGGEHRGYTF.

This clonotype was seen ten or more times. This sequence joins TRBV21-1 and TRBJ2-7. TRBV21-1 represents a pseudogene. The CDR3 spans 14 residues. The CDR3 sequence: CASSTPGRLYEQYF. In nucleotides, the CDR3 is TGTGCCAGCAGCACCCCAGGGAGACTCTACGAGCAGTACTTC.

The gene calls are TRBV7-9 and TRBJ1-6; 12 bases are a match to TRBD1. The ends lost 3 bases at V and 4 bases at J; junction bases unmatched: 10. Germline V lookup: CDR1 SEHNR, CDR2 FQNEAQ (reference sequence). The CDR3 spans 19 residues. The CDR3 region has the DNA TGTGCCAGCAGCTTTACGGCCGGGACAGGGGGCCTTTATAATTCACCCCTCCACTTT. Its translation: CASSFTAGTGGLYNSPLHF.

This clonotype was seen a handful of times. The chain couples TRBV6-6 to TRBJ2-1; perhaps TRBD1 as D (5 bases). Germline CDR1 and CDR2: MNHNY and SVGAGI (reference sequence). With 5 bases removed from V and 5 bases from J, the gap between germline ends came to 16 bases. This CDR3 contains 15 residues. The CDR3 loop is CASSPQGVFNNEQFF. The CDR3 DNA is TGTGCCAGCAGTCCCCAAGGGGTTTTCAACAATGAGCAGTTCTTC.

The chain is built from TRBV6-4 and TRBJ2-1, with TRBD2 matching over 9 bases. Germline V CDR1 and CDR2: MRHNA, SNTAGT. Trimming took 3 bases from V and 0 from J; bases not matched to a gene: 0. CDR3 size: 15 residues. The DNA of the CDR3 is TGTGCCAGCAGTGAAGCGGGGGGCTCCTACAATGAGCAGTTCTTC. This sequence encodes CASSEAGGSYNEQFF.

The rearrangement links TRBV18 to TRBJ2-3; TRBD1 aligns across 9 bases. Trimming cost V 1 base and J 5 bases; bases outside gene matches: 16. The CDR3 extends over 19 amino acids. Germline V gene lookup returns CDR1 KGHSH and CDR2 LQKENI. CDR3 nucleotide sequence: TGTGCCAGCTCACCACGGGACAGGGACAAATTAGCGGCAGGAGATACGCAGTATTTT. Protein sequence: CASSPRDRDKLAAGDTQYF.

The V and J genes are TRBV15 and TRBJ1-5; maybe TRBD1 (5 bases). Germline loops: CDR1 LNHNV, CDR2 YYDKDF (reference sequence). This CDR3 contains 12 residues. The V gene lost 4 bases and the J gene lost 4 bases, with 5 bases spanning the gap. CDR3 sequence reads: CATSTGNQPQHF. DNA of the CDR3: TGTGCCACCAGCACAGGGAATCAGCCCCAGCATTTT.

The rearrangement uses TRBV5-1 and TRBJ2-1; D unclear. Trimming pared 1 base from V and 8 bases from J, leaving 16 bases between. In germline, CDR1 is SGHRS, CDR2 YFSETQ. The CDR3 is made up of 15 amino acids. CDR3 in amino acids: CASSLISIGSYEQFF. The CDR3 DNA follows: TGCGCCAGCAGCTTGATTTCAATAGGCAGCTATGAGCAGTTCTTC.

The chain recombines TRBV7-9 with TRBJ2-3, with 16 bases aligning to TRBD2. The CDR3 consists of 18 residues. The germline CDR1 and CDR2 sequences are SEHNR and FQNEAQ (reference sequence). V lost 5 bases and J lost 8; bases outside the gene matches: 13. The DNA of the CDR3 is TGTGCCAGCAGCCCGCCGACCGGGACTAGCGGGGGGGCCGGTACGCAGTATTTT. Its translation is CASSPPTGTSGGAGTQYF.

The V and J genes are TRBV10-3 and TRBJ1-1; 9 bases line up with TRBD1. Trimming removed 6 bases from V and 0 bases from J; junction bases left unmatched: 5. The germline CDR1 and CDR2 sequences are ENHRY and SYGVKD. The CDR3 spans 15 residues. Here the CDR3 DNA reads TGTGCCATCAGGGACAGGGGCTACGTGAACACTGAAGCTTTCTTT. This translates into CAIRDRGYVNTEAFF.

The chain carries TRBV12-3 or TRBV12-4 and TRBJ1-1, with TRBD1 matching over 12 bases. This CDR3 is 18 amino acids long. After removal of 2 bases from V and 4 bases from J, the junction contained 11 bases not matched to a gene. The CDR3 coding sequence is TGTGCCAGCAGTTTACGGGCCCCGGGACAGGGGGCGAGCACTGAAGCTTTCTTT. It encodes CASSLRAPGQGASTEAFF.

This clonotype was counted a few times. The V and J genes are TRBV7-9 and TRBJ1-1; 9 nucleotides align to TRBD1. Germline trimming cut 4 bases from V and 8 bases from J; bases unmatched to any gene: 5. The CDR3 spans 13 residues. CDR1 and CDR2 from the germline V gene are SEHNR and FQNEAQ (reference sequence). In DNA, the CDR3 is TGTGCCAGCAGCTCCCACGGGACAGGGGAAGCTTTCTTT. Protein: CASSSHGTGEAFF.